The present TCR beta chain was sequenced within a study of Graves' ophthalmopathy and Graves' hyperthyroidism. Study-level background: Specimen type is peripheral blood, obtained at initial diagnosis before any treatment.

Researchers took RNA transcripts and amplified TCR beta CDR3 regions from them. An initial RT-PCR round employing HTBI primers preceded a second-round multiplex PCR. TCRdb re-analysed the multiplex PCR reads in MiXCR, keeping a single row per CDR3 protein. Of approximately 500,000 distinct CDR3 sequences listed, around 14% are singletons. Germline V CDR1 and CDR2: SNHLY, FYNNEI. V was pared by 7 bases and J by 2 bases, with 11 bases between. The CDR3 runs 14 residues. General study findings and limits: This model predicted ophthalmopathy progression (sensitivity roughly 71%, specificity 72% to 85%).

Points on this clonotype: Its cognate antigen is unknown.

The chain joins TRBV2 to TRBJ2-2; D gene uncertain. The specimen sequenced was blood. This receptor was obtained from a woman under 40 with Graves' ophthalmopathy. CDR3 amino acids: CASIRFHNTGELFF. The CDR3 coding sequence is TGTGCCAGCATAAGGTTCCATAACACCGGGGAGCTGTTTTTT.